The 27 T cell receptor beta chains presented below share a single source sample, sequenced in a study of T cell repertoires in cytomegalovirus infection. One entry per CDR3 protein results from TCRdb running MiXCR on the reads. In the table there are over 300,000 distinct CDR3 sequences, more than 9% of which are singletons. The sample was PBMCs. The receptors stem from a human donor in good health (CMV status not recorded). Some clones in this sample may be carry-over from other donors' samples.

This clonotype was detected only a few times. The V gene is TRBV13, the J gene TRBJ2-7; 14 positions match TRBD2. The CDR3 length is 23 residues. The ends lost 4 bases at V and 1 base at J; junction bases unmatched: 24. CDR1 is PRHDT and CDR2 is FYEKMQ in the germline V gene (reference sequence). The CDR3 nucleotides read TGTGCCAGCAGCTCCCGGGGGTCGGGACTAGCGGGAGTAGGTGCACGGGCTTCCTACGAGCAGTACTTC. Residues: CASSSRGSGLAGVGARASYEQYF.

The chain employs TRBV27 and TRBJ2-7; D unresolved. The CDR3 totals 13 residues. V dropped 8 bases and J dropped 3 bases, with 14 bases sitting between them. CDR1 and CDR2 from the germline V gene are MNHEY and SMNVEV (reference sequence). The CDR3 loop reads CASGNAAHYEQYF. Here the CDR3 DNA reads TGTGCCAGCGGTAATGCGGCCCACTACGAGCAGTACTTC.

This clonotype was detected ten times or more. The CDR3 region is CASSFRGASNTDTQYF. For the CDR3, the DNA is TGTGCCAGCAGCTTTCGGGGGGCCTCAAACACAGATACGCAGTATTTT. This sequence joins TRBV7-2 and TRBJ2-3, with D perhaps TRBD2 (7 bases). Germline values: CDR1 SGHTA, CDR2 FQGNSA. V was cut by 3 bases and J by 2 bases, with 15 bases left in between. The CDR3 loop spans 16 amino acids. Combining the CDR3 with reference TRBV7-2 and TRBJ2-3 gives the whole variable domain GAGVSQSPSNKVTEKGKDVELRCDPISGHTALYWYRQSLGQGLEFLIYFQGNSAPDKSGLPSDRFSAERTGGSVSTLTIQRTQQEDSAVYLCASSFRGASNTDTQYFGPGTRLTVL.

In its sample, this clonotype was seen a few times. The rearrangement links TRBV4-2 to TRBJ2-1, with 8 bases fitting TRBD2. The CDR3 sequence is 17 residues long. CDR1 is LGHNA, CDR2 YNFKEQ, per germline. With 1 base clipped from V and 0 bases from J, the junction kept 5 bases outside the gene matches. CDR3 protein: CASSQVRGGTSYNEQFF. CDR3 in DNA: TGTGCCAGCAGCCAAGTTCGGGGGGGTACCTCCTACAATGAGCAGTTCTTC.

The chain couples TRBV29-1 to TRBJ1-4; TRBD1 aligns across 7 bases. This CDR3 has 14 amino acids. V lost 4 bases and J lost 1; bases outside the gene matches: 3. CDR1 is SQVTM, CDR2 ANQGSEA, per germline. CDR3 residues: CSVGQGVTNEKLFF. The DNA for the CDR3 is TGCAGCGTTGGGCAGGGGGTAACTAATGAAAAACTGTTTTTT.

This clonotype was counted at least ten times. The chain couples TRBV7-8 to TRBJ2-1, with 12 bases that match TRBD1. The CDR3 contains 19 residues. Germline V gene data show CDR1 as SGHVS and CDR2 as FQNEAQ. J lost 8 bases, V lost 3 bases, and 17 bases had no gene match. In DNA form, the CDR3 reads TGTGCCAGCAGCTTGAGGTTCCGTGGGGACAGGGGGCGCATCGATGAGCAGTTCTTC. Translating it yields CASSLRFRGDRGRIDEQFF. Combining the CDR3 with reference TRBV7-8 and TRBJ2-1 gives the whole variable domain GAGVSQSPRYKVAKRGQDVALRCDPISGHVSLFWYQQALGQGPEFLTYFQNEAQLDKSGLPSDRFFAERPEGSVSTLKIQRTQQEDSAVYLCASSLRFRGDRGRIDEQFFGPGTRLTVL.

This clonotype has a count of ten or more. The rearrangement uses TRBV2 and TRBJ2-1, with 7 bases aligning to TRBD2. After removal of 8 bases from V and 5 bases from J, the junction contained 9 bases not matched to a gene. This CDR3 contains 14 residues. Germline lookup yields CDR1 SNHLY and CDR2 FYNNEI. CDR3 region: CASRDYRRHNEQFF. CDR3 nucleotides: TGTGCCAGCCGGGACTACCGCCGGCACAATGAGCAGTTCTTC.

This clonotype was detected a few times. The chain uses TRBV4-3 and TRBJ2-1; D is perhaps TRBD1 (5 bases). CDR1 is LGHNA and CDR2 is YSLEER in the germline V gene. Between the trimmed V and J ends, which lost 1 base and 9 bases, there was a span of 16 bases. The CDR3 contains 15 residues. The CDR3 loop reads CASSQVGQGRSEQFF. The CDR3 DNA is TGCGCCAGCAGCCAAGTTGGCCAGGGAAGGAGTGAGCAGTTCTTC.

This clonotype has just a few counts. CDR3 protein: CASSEEGFNGYTF. The CDR3, as DNA: TGTGCCAGCAGTGAAGAGGGATTTAATGGCTACACCTTC. J is TRBJ1-2 and V is TRBV2; D gene ambiguous. V lost 1 base to trimming and J lost 6 bases, with 9 bases between them. CDR3 size: 13 residues. The germline gives CDR1 SNHLY, CDR2 FYNNEI.

This clonotype showed up just a few times. This rearrangement joins TRBV20-1 to TRBJ1-4, with D uncertain. Germline CDR1 and CDR2: DFQATT and SNEGSKA (reference sequence). This CDR3 is 14 amino acids long. Trimming removed 3 bases at V and 8 bases at J, with 16 bases between. This chain's CDR3 is CSASSPDLGEKLFF. CDR3 coding DNA: TGCAGTGCTAGTAGCCCGGACCTAGGCGAAAAACTGTTTTTT.

This clonotype showed up many times. V gene TRBV10-3 combines with J gene TRBJ2-1; 12 nucleotides line up with TRBD2. This CDR3 has 15 amino acids. Per germline, CDR1 ENHRY and CDR2 SYGVKD. V lost 0 bases and J lost 11; bases outside the gene matches: 5. The CDR3 region is CAISESLLAGGQQFF. CDR3 DNA: TGTGCCATCAGTGAGTCGCTACTAGCGGGGGGACAGCAGTTCTTC.

This clonotype appeared many times. The gene calls are TRBV7-8 and TRBJ2-7; the D gene is possibly TRBD1 (5 bases). The germline gives CDR1 SGHVS, CDR2 FQNEAQ. Trimming pared 4 bases from V and 0 bases from J, leaving 13 bases between. This CDR3 contains 15 residues. This chain's CDR3 is CASSYTGAHSYEQYF. The CDR3 DNA follows: TGTGCCAGCAGCTATACAGGTGCCCACTCCTACGAGCAGTACTTC.

The chain has TRBV6-2 or TRBV6-3 and TRBJ2-1; 14 bases line up with TRBD2. The V and J ends lost 4 bases and 8 bases, in that order; junction bases with no gene match: 7. The CDR3 extends over 16 amino acids. The germline gives CDR1 MNHEY, CDR2 SVGEGT. The DNA of the CDR3 is TGTGCCAGCAGTTCCCGACTAGCGGGGGGGCAAGATGAGCAGTTCTTC. Translation gives CASSSRLAGGQDEQFF.

This clonotype was counted between two and nine times. The chain links TRBV7-8 to TRBJ1-4; D is ambiguous. The germline CDR1 and CDR2 sequences are SGHVS and FQNEAQ. The CDR3 has 15 residues. The V end was cut by 2 bases, the J end by 8 bases, with 15 bases between. DNA of the CDR3: TGTGCCAGCAGCTTATTTGGGGTAGGCCGAGAAAAACTGTTTTTT. Its protein is CASSLFGVGREKLFF.

This clonotype has a count of ten or more. The chain has TRBV20-1 and TRBJ1-2; D uncertain. Germline values: CDR1 DFQATT, CDR2 SNEGSKA (reference sequence). Trimming removed 6 bases from V and 5 bases from J, with 19 bases in between. The CDR3 spans 14 residues. CDR3 in amino acids: CSATHPGGLYGYTF. CDR3 coding DNA: TGCAGTGCCACCCACCCCGGCGGGTTATATGGCTACACCTTC.

The gene calls are TRBV20-1 and TRBJ1-1; perhaps TRBD1 as D (6 bases). The CDR3 covers 13 residues. From germline, CDR1 is DFQATT and CDR2 SNEGSKA (reference sequence). The V gene lost 6 bases and the J gene lost 4 bases, with 15 bases spanning the gap. CDR3 sequence: CSALDNRVTEAFF. The CDR3 DNA is TGCAGTGCCCTCGATAACAGGGTCACTGAAGCTTTCTTT.

This clonotype occurred a few times. This chain connects TRBV4-2 to TRBJ2-1; TRBD2 matches 9 bases. There are 18 residues in the CDR3. Germline CDR1 is LGHNA and CDR2 is YNFKEQ. Germline trimming cut 2 bases from V and 0 bases from J; bases unmatched to any gene: 8. The CDR3 is CASSQRSAGGLSYNEQFF. The DNA of the CDR3 is TGTGCCAGCAGCCAACGCTCAGCGGGAGGCCTCTCCTACAATGAGCAGTTCTTC.

As concerns this clonotype: Germline is not matched at one junction end, which may reflect a read error. J is TRBJ2-2 and V is TRBV4-3; D remains ambiguous. The CDR3 spans 17 residues. Germline V gene data show CDR1 as LGHNA and CDR2 as YSLEER. The CDR3 coding sequence is TGCGCCAGCAGCCAAGGATTTATGCAGACGAAGACCGGGGAGCTGTTTTTT. It encodes CASSQGFMQTKTGELFF.

The sample holds many counts of this clonotype. J is TRBJ2-5 and V is TRBV2; either TRBD1 or TRBD2 may supply D (6 bases each). V shed 5 bases and J shed 1 base, with 17 bases lying between them. Germline assignment: CDR1 SNHLY and CDR2 FYNNEI. This CDR3 is 16 amino acids long. CDR3 coding DNA: TGTGCCAGCAGTTACAGGGCCATGGGGGGCCAAGAGACCCAGTACTTC. It translates to CASSYRAMGGQETQYF.

The V call is TRBV6-5, the J call TRBJ2-7; D is perhaps TRBD1 or TRBD2 (5 bases each). CDR1 MNHEY and CDR2 SVGAGI come from the germline V gene. V was pared by 2 bases and J by 6 bases, with 17 bases between. There are 15 residues in the CDR3. The CDR3 DNA reads as TGTGCCAGCAGTTACCGAGGGACCCAGGGTGCCGAGCAGTACTTC. It specifies CASSYRGTQGAEQYF.

There are a few counts of this clonotype. V is TRBV27 and J is TRBJ2-7; tentative D call: TRBD1 (5 bases). V lost 3 bases and J 4 bases, leaving 22 bases between the germline ends. Germline CDR1 is MNHEY and CDR2 is SMNVEV (reference sequence). The CDR3 consists of 17 residues. The CDR3, as DNA: TGTGCCAGCAGTTTGACGTTTCCCACACCGCAGGGATACGAGCAGTACTTC. Amino acids: CASSLTFPTPQGYEQYF.

This clonotype showed up many times. The rearrangement joins TRBV6-5 to TRBJ2-7; the D gene is possibly TRBD1 (6 bases). V lost 6 bases to trimming and J lost 5 bases, with 11 bases between them. Germline V gene data show CDR1 as MNHEY and CDR2 as SVGAGI. CDR3 length: 12 residues. In DNA form, the CDR3 reads TGTGCCAGCAGGACCACAGGGAACGAGCAGTACTTC. Its translation: CASRTTGNEQYF.

Points on this clonotype: This could be a read error, since a much larger clone is one nucleotide away. V gene TRBV7-6 combines with J gene TRBJ1-6, with TRBD1 identical over 8 bases. CDR1 is SGHVS and CDR2 is FNYEAQ in the germline V gene. The CDR3 sequence is 14 residues long. The CDR3 region has the DNA TGTGCCGGCAGCCGCGGACAGGGAGGATCACCCCTCCACTTT. As protein: CAGSRGQGGSPLHF. The full variable domain, in which reference TRBV7-6 and TRBJ1-6 provide the parts outside the CDR3, is GAGVSQSPRYKVTKRGQDVALRCDPISGHVSLYWYRQALGQGPEFLTYFNYEAQQDKSGLPNDRFSAERPEGSISTLTIQRTEQRDSAMYRCAGSRGQGGSPLHFGNGTRLTVT.

V gene TRBV7-8 combines with J gene TRBJ2-7; weak D call: TRBD2 (7 bases). Germline lookup yields CDR1 SGHVS and CDR2 FQNEAQ. The CDR3 is 12 residues long. Trimming took 8 bases from V and 3 from J, leaving 11 bases between them. This chain's CDR3 is CASRGAYYEQYF. CDR3 in DNA: TGTGCCAGCCGGGGGGCTTACTACGAGCAGTACTTC.

This clonotype occurred many times. This chain's CDR3 is CAILSELTGGTELFF. In DNA, the CDR3 is TGTGCCATCTTGTCGGAATTGACAGGGGGAACAGAACTGTTTTTT. J is TRBJ1-4 and V is TRBV10-3, with 9 bases aligning to TRBD1. The CDR3 runs 15 residues. The V gene end was trimmed by 8 bases and the J gene end by 12 bases; junction bases not matched to a gene: 16. Per germline, CDR1 ENHRY and CDR2 SYGVKD.

This clonotype was counted many times. V is TRBV7-9 and J is TRBJ2-3, with 9 bases identical to TRBD2. Looked up from germline, CDR1 is SEHNR and CDR2 is FQNEAQ (reference sequence). The CDR3 spans 17 residues. J gave up 1 base and V 1 base, and 6 bases lay outside the gene matches. The DNA of the CDR3 is TGTGCCAGCAGCTTAGTGGGTCTAGCGGGACGCACAGATACGCAGTATTTT. It yields the protein CASSLVGLAGRTDTQYF.

This clonotype was counted only a few times. The chain carries TRBV19 and TRBJ1-5; TRBD1 aligns across 7 bases. CDR1 and CDR2 from the germline V gene are LNHDA and SQIVND (reference sequence). Germline trimming cut 1 base from V and 0 bases from J; bases unmatched to any gene: 6. CDR3 length equals 17 residues. This CDR3 is CASSIASTGNSNQPQHF. The CDR3 DNA is TGTGCCAGTAGTATAGCCTCGACAGGGAATAGCAATCAGCCCCAGCATTTT.